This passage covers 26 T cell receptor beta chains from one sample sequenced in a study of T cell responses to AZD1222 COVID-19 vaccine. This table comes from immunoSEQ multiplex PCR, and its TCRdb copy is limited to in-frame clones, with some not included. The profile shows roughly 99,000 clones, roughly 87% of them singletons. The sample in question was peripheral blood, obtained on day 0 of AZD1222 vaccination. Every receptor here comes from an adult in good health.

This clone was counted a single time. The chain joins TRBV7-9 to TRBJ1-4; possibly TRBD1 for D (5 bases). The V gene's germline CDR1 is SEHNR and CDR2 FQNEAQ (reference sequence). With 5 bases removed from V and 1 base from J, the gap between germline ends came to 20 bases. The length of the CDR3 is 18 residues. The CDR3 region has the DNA TGTGCCAGCAGCGCGGGACCGTCACCCTGGGGAACTAATGAAAAACTGTTTTTT. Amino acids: CASSAGPSPWGTNEKLFF.

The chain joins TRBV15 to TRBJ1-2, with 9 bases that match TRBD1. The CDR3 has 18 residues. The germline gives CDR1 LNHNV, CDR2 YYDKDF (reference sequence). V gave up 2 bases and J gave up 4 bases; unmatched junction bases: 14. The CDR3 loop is CATSRKLIGQGRSYGYTF. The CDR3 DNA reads TGTGCCACCAGCAGAAAACTAATCGGACAGGGGAGGAGCTATGGCTACACCTTC.

DNA for the CDR3: TGTGCCTGGAGTGGTATGCCGACGGGGACCCAGTACTTC. Protein product: CAWSGMPTGTQYF. The chain has TRBV30 and TRBJ2-5, with no clear D. Germline CDR1 and CDR2: GTSNPN and SVGIG (reference sequence). The CDR3 spans 13 residues. V was clipped by 1 base and J by 7 bases, with 13 bases between them. The whole variable domain, filled in from reference TRBV30 and TRBJ2-5, reads SQTIHQWPATLVQPVGSPLSLECTVEGTSNPNLYWYRQAAGRGLQLLFYSVGIGQISSEVPQNLSASRPQDRQFILSSKKLLLSDSGFYLCAWSGMPTGTQYFGPGTRLLVL.

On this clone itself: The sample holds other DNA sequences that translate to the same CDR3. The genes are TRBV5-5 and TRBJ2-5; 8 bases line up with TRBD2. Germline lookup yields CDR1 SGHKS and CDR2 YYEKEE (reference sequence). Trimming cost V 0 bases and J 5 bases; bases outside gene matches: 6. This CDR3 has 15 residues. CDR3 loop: CASSLVGLVVETQYF. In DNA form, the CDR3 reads TGTGCCAGCAGCTTGGTGGGACTAGTGGTGGAGACCCAGTACTTC. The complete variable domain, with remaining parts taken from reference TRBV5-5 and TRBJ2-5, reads DAGVTQSPTHLIKTRGQQVTLRCSPISGHKSVSWYQQVLGQGPQFIFQYYEKEERGRGNFPDRFSARQFPNYSSELNVNALLLGDSALYLCASSLVGLVVETQYFGPGTRLLVL.

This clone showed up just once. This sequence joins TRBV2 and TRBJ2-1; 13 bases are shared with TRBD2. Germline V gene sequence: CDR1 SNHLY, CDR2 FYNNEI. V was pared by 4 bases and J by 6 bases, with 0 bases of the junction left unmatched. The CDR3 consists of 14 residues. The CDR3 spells CASSGTSGGNEQFF. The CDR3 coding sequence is TGTGCCAGCAGTGGGACTAGCGGGGGCAATGAGCAGTTCTTC.

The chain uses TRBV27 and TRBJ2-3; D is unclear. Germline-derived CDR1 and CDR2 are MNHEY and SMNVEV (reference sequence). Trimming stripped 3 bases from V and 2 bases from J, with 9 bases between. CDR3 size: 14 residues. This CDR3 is CASSFLSSTDTQYF. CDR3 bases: TGTGCCAGCAGTTTTTTATCTTCCACAGATACGCAGTATTTT.

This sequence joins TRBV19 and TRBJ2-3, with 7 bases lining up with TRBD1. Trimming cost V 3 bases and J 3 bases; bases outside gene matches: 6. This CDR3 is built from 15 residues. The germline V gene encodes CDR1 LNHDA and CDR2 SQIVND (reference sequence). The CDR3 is CASSIRRQGTDTQYF. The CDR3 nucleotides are TGTGCCAGTAGTATTAGGCGACAGGGAACAGATACGCAGTATTTT.

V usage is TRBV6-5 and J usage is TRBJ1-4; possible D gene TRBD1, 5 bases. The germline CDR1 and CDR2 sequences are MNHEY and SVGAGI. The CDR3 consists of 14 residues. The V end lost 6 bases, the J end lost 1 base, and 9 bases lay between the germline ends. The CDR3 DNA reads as TGTGCCAGCAGACCAGGGAGAACTAATGAAAAACTGTTTTTT. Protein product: CASRPGRTNEKLFF.

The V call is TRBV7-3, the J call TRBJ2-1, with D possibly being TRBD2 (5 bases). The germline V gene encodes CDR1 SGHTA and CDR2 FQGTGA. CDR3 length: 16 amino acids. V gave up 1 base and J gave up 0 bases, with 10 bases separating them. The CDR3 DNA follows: TGTGCCAGCAGCTTAAGTGTGGGGAGCTCCTACAATGAGCAGTTCTTC. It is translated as CASSLSVGSSYNEQFF.

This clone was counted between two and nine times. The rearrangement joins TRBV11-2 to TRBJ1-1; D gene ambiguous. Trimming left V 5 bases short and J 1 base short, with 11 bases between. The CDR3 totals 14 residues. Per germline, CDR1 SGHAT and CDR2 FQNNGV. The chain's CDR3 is CASSAPNQNTEAFF. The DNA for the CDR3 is TGTGCCAGCAGCGCGCCAAATCAGAACACTGAAGCTTTCTTT.

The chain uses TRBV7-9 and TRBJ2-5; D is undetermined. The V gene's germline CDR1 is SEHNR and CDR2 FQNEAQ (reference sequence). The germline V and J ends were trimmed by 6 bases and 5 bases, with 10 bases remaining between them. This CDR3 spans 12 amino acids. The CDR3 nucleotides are TGTGCCAGCAGACAATACGCGGAGACCCAGTACTTC. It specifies CASRQYAETQYF. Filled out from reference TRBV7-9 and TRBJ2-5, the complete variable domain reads DTGVSQNPRHKITKRGQNVTFRCDPISEHNRLYWYRQTLGQGPEFLTYFQNEAQLEKSRLLSDRFSAERPKGSFSTLEIQRTEQGDSAMYLCASRQYAETQYFGPGTRLLVL.

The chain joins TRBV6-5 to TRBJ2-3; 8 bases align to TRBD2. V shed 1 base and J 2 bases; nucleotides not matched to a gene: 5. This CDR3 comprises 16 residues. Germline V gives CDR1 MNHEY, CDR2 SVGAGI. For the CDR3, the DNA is TGTGCCAGCAGTTACTTTACTAGCGGAGCCACAGATACGCAGTATTTT. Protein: CASSYFTSGATDTQYF.

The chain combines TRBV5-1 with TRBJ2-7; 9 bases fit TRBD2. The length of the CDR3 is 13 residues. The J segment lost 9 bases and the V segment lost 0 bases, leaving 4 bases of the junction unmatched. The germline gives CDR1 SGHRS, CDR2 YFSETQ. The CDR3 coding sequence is TGCGCCAGCAGCTTGGGACTAGCGGAGCCGCAGTACTTC. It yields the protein CASSLGLAEPQYF.

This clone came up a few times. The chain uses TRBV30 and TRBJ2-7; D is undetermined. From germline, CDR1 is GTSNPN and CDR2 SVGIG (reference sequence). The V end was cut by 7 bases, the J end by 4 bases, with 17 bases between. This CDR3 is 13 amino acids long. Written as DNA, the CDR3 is TGTGCCTCAAGTGGGCCAGGCTCTTACGAGCAGTACTTC. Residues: CASSGPGSYEQYF. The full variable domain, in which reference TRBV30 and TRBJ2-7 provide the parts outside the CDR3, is SQTIHQWPATLVQPVGSPLSLECTVEGTSNPNLYWYRQAAGRGLQLLFYSVGIGQISSEVPQNLSASRPQDRQFILSSKKLLLSDSGFYLCASSGPGSYEQYFGPGTRLTVT.

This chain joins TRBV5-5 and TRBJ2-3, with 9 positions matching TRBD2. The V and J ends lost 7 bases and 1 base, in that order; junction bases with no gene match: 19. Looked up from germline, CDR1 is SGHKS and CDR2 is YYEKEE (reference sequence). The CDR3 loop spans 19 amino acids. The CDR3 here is CASGYSYGGRGSGTDTQYF. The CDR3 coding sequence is TGTGCCAGCGGGTACAGCTATGGCGGGAGGGGCTCGGGCACAGATACGCAGTATTTT.

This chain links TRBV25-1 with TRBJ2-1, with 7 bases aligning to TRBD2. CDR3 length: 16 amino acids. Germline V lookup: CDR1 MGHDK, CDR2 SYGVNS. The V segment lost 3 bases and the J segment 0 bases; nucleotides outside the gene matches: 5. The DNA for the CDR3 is TGTGCCAGCAGTGACAGCGGGGCGAGCTCCTACAATGAGCAGTTCTTC. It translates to CASSDSGASSYNEQFF. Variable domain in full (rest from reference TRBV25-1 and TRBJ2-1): EADIYQTPRYLVIGTGKKITLECSQTMGHDKMYWYQQDPGMELHLIHYSYGVNSTEKGDLSSESTVSRIRTEHFPLTLESARPSHTSQYLCASSDSGASSYNEQFFGPGTRLTVL.

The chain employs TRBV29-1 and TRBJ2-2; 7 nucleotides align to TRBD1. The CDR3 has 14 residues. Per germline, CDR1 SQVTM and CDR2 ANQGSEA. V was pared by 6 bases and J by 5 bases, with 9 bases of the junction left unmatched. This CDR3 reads CSVTDRAVTGELFF. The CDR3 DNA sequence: TGCAGCGTCACTGACAGGGCGGTTACCGGGGAGCTGTTTTTT.

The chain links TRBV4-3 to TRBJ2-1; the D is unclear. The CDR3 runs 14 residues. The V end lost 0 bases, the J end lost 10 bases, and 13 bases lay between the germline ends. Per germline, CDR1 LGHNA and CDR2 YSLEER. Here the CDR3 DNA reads TGCGCCAGCAGCCAAGAAGCTTTGTTAGGGGAGCAGTTCTTC. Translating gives CASSQEALLGEQFF.

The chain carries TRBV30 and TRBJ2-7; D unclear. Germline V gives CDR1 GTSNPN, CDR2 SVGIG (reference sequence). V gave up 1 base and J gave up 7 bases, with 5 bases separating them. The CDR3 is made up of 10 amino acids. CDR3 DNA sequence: TGTGCCTGGAGTGACGGGGAGCAGTACTTC. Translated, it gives CAWSDGEQYF.

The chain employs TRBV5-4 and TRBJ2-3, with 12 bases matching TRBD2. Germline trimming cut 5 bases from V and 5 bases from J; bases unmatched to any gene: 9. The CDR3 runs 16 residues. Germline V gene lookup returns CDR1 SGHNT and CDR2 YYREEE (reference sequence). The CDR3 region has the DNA TGTGCCAGCAGGGCAACTAGCGGGGGGCCCCAAGATACGCAGTATTTT. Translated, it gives CASRATSGGPQDTQYF. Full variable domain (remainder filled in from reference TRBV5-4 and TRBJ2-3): ETGVTQSPTHLIKTRGQQVTLRCSSQSGHNTVSWYQQALGQGPQFIFQYYREEENGRGNFPPRFSGLQFPNYSSELNVNALELDDSALYLCASRATSGGPQDTQYFGPGTRLTVL.

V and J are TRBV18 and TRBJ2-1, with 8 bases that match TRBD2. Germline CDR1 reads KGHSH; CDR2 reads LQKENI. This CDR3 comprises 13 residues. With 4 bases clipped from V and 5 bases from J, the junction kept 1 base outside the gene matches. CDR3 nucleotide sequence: TGTGCCAGCTCACTACTAGCGGACAATGAGCAGTTCTTC. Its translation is CASSLLADNEQFF.

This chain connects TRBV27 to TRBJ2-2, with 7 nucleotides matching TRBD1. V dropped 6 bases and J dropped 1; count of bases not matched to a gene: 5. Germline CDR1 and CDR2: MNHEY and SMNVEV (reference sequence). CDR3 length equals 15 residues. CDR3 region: CASRSGDRNTGELFF. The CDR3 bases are TGTGCCAGCAGAAGTGGGGACAGGAACACCGGGGAGCTGTTTTTT.

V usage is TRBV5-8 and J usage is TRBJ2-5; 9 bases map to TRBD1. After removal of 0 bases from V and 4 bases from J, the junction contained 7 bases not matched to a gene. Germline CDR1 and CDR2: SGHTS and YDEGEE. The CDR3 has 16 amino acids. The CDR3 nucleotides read TGTGCCAGCAGCTTGGCCTCTGGGACAGGGACAGAGACCCAGTACTTC. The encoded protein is CASSLASGTGTETQYF.

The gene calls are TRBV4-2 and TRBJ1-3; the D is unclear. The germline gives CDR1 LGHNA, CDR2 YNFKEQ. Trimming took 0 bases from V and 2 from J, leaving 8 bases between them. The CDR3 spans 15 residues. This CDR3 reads CASSQDHTAGNTIYF. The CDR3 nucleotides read TGTGCCAGCAGCCAAGATCACACAGCTGGAAACACCATATATTTT.

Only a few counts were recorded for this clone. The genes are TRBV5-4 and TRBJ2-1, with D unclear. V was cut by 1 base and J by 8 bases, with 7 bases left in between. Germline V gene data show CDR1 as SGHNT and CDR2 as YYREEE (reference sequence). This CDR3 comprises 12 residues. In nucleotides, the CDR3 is TGTGCCAGCAGCTTGCTCGGTGATGAGCAGTTCTTC. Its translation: CASSLLGDEQFF.

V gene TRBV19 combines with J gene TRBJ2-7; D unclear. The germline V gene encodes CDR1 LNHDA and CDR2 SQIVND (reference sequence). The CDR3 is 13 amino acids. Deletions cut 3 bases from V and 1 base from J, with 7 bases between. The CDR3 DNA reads TGTGCCAGTAGTATCGACCCTTCCTACGAGCAGTACTTC. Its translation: CASSIDPSYEQYF.